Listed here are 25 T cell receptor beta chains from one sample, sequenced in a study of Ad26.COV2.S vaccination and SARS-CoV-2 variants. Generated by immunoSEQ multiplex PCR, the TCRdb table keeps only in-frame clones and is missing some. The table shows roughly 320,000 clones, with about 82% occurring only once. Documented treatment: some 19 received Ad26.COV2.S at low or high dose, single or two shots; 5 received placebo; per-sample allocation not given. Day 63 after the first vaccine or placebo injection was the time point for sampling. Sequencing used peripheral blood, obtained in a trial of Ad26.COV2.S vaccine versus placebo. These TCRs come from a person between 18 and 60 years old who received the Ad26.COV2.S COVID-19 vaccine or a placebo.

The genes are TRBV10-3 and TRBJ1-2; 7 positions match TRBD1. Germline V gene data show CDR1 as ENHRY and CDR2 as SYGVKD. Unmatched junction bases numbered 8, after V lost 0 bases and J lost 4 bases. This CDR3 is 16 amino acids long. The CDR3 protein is CAISESITGEGYGYTF. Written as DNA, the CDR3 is TGTGCCATCAGTGAGTCGATTACAGGGGAGGGCTATGGCTACACCTTC.

DNA of the CDR3: TGTGCCACCAGTAATCGCGAAGCTTTCTTT. It translates to CATSNREAFF. V is TRBV24-1 and J is TRBJ1-1, with no clear D. The CDR3 sequence is 10 residues long. Germline V CDR1 and CDR2: KGHDR, SFDVKD. Trimming pared 6 bases from V and 8 bases from J, leaving 6 bases between.

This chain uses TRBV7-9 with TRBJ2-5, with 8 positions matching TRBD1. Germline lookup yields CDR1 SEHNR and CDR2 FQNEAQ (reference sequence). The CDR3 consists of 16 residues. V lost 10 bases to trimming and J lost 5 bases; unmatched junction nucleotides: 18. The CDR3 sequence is CAINQGASRAGETQYF. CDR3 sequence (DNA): TGTGCCATCAACCAGGGGGCTAGCCGGGCCGGGGAGACCCAGTACTTC.

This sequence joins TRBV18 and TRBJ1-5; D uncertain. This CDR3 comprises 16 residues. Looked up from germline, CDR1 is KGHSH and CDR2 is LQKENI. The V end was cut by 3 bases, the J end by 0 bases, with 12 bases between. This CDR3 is CASSPRAGDSNQPQHF. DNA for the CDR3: TGTGCCAGCTCACCGAGGGCAGGTGATAGCAATCAGCCCCAGCATTTT.

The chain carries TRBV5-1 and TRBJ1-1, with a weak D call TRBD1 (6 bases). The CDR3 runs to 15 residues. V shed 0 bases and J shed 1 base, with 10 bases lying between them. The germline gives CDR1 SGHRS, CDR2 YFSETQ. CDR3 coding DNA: TGCGCCAGCAGCTTGGTCGGGGGCGAGAACACTGAAGCTTTCTTT. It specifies CASSLVGGENTEAFF.

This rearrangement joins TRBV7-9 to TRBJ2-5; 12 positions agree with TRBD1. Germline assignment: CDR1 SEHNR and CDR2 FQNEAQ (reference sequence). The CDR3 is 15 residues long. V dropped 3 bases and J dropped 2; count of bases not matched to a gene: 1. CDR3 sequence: CASSLGQGAQETQYF. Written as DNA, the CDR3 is TGTGCCAGCAGCTTGGGACAGGGGGCGCAAGAGACCCAGTACTTC.

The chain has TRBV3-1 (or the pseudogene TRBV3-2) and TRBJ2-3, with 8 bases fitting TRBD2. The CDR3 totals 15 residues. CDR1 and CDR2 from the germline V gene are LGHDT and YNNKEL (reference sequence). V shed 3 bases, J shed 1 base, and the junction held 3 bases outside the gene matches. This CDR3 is CASSQDGGGTDTQYF. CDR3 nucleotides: TGTGCCAGCAGCCAGGACGGGGGGGGCACAGATACGCAGTATTTT.

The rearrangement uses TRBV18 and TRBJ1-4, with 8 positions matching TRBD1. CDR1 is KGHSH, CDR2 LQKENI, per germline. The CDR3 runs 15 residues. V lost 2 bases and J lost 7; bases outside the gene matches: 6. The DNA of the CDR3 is TGTGCCAGCTCACCAGACAGGGGTGTTGGTGAAAAACTGTTTTTT. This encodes CASSPDRGVGEKLFF. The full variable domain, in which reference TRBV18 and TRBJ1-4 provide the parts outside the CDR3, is NAGVMQNPRHLVRRRGQEARLRCSPMKGHSHVYWYRQLPEEGLKFMVYLQKENIIDESGMPKERFSAEFPKEGPSILRIQQVVRGDSAAYFCASSPDRGVGEKLFFGSGTQLSVL.

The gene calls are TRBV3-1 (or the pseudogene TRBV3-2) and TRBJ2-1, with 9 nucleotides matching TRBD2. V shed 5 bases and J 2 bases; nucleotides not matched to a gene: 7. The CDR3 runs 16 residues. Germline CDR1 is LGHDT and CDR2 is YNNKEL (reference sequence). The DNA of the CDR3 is TGTGCCAGCAGCTCGCTAGCGGGGTCTACCTACAATGAGCAGTTCTTC. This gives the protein CASSSLAGSTYNEQFF.

Written as DNA, the CDR3 is TGTGCCAGCAGCTTGGAGAGTCCTGAAGCTTTCTTT. Its protein is CASSLESPEAFF. The chain is built from TRBV7-9 and TRBJ1-1, with unresolved D. This CDR3 is 12 amino acids long. From germline, CDR1 is SEHNR and CDR2 FQNEAQ (reference sequence). The V end was cut by 3 bases, the J end by 6 bases, with 8 bases between.

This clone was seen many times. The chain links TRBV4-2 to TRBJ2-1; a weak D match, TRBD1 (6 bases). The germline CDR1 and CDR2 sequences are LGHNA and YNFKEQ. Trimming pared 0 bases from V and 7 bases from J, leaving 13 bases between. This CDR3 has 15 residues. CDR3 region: CASSQEWGPENEQFF. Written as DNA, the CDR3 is TGTGCCAGCAGCCAAGAGTGGGGGCCAGAGAATGAGCAGTTCTTC.

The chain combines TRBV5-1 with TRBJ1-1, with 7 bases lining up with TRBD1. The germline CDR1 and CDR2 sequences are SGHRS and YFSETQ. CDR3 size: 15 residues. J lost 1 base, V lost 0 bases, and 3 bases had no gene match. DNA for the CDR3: TGCGCCAGCAGCTTGGGAGGGGGCTCGAACACTGAAGCTTTCTTT. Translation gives CASSLGGGSNTEAFF.

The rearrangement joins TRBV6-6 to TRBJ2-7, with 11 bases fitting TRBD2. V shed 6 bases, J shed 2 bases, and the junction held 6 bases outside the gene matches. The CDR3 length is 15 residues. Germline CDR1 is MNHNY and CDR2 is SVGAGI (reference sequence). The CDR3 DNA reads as TGTGCCAGCAGAAGTTGGACTAGCGGGCCCTACGAGCAGTACTTC. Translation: CASRSWTSGPYEQYF.

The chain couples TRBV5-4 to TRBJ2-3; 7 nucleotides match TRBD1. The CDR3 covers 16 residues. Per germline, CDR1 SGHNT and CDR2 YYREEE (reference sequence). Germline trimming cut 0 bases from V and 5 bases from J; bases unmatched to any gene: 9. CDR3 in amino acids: CASSLAGGLGGDTQYF. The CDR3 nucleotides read TGTGCCAGCAGCTTGGCAGGGGGTCTTGGGGGAGATACGCAGTATTTT.

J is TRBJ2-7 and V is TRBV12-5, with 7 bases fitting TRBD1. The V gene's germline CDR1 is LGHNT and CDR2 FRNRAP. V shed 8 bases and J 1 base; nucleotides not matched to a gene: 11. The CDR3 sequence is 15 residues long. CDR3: CASQNSGQRSYEQYF. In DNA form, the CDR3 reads TGTGCTAGTCAAAACTCGGGACAGAGATCCTACGAGCAGTACTTC.

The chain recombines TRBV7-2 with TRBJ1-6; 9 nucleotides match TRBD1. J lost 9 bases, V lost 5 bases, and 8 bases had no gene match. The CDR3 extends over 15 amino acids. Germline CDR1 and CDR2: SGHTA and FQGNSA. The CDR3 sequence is CASSNQQGASSPLHF. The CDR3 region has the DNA TGTGCCAGCAGCAACCAACAGGGGGCAAGTTCACCCCTCCACTTT.

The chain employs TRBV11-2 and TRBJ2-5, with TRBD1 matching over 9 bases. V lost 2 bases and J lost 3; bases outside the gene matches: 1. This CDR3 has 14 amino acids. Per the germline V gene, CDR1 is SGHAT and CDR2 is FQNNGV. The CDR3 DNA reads TGTGCCAGCAGCTTATGGGACAGGGAAGAGACCCAGTACTTC. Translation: CASSLWDREETQYF.

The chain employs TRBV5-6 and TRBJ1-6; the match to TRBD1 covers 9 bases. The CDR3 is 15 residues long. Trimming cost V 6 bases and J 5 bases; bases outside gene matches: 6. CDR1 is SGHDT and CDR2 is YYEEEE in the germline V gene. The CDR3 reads CASTNRGRNNSPLHF. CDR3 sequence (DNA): TGTGCCAGCACGAACAGGGGGCGGAATAATTCACCCCTCCACTTT.

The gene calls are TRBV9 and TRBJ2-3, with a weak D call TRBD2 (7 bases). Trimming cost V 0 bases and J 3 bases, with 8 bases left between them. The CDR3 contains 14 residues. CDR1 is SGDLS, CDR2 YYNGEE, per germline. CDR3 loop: CASSVEGGTDTQYF. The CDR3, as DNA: TGTGCCAGCAGCGTAGAGGGGGGGACAGATACGCAGTATTTT.

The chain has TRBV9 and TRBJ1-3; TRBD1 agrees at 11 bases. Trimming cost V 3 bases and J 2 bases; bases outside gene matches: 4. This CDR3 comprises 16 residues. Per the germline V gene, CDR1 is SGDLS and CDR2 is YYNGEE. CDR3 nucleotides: TGTGCCAGCAGCGCCGGACAGGGGGCGGCTGGAAACACCATATATTTT. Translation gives CASSAGQGAAGNTIYF.

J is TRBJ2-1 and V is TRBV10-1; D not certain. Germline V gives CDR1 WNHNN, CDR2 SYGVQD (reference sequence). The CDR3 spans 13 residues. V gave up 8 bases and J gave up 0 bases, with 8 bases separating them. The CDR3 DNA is TGCGCCAGCGGCGAGAGCTCCTACAATGAGCAGTTCTTC. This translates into CASGESSYNEQFF.

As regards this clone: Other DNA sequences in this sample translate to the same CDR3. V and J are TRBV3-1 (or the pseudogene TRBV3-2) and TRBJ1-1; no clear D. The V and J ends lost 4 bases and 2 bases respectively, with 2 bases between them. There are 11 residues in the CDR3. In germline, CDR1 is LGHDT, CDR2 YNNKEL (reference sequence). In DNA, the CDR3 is TGTGCCAGCAGCCTAAACACTGAAGCTTTCTTT. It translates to CASSLNTEAFF.

This chain's CDR3 is CAISRTGGKYNEQFF. The CDR3 coding sequence is TGTGCCATCAGTAGGACAGGGGGCAAGTACAATGAGCAGTTCTTC. The V call is TRBV10-3, the J call TRBJ2-1; 11 nucleotides line up with TRBD1. The CDR3 has 15 amino acids. V lost 5 bases, J lost 4 bases, and 4 bases stayed unmatched. Germline CDR1 and CDR2: ENHRY and SYGVKD.

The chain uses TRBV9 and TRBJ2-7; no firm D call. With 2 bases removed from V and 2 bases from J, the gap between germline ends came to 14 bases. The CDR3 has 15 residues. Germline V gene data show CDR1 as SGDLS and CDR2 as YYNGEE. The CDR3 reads CASSVASGRTYEQYF. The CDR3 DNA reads TGTGCCAGCAGCGTCGCCTCAGGACGGACCTACGAGCAGTACTTC.

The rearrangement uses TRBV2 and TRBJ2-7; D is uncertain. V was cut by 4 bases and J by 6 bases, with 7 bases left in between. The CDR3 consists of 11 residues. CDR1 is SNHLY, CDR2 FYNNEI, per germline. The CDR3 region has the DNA TGTGCCAGCAGTGGTACTGTCGAGCAGTACTTC. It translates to CASSGTVEQYF.